What follows describes a single TCR beta chain. Its antigen is as yet unknown. Using immunoSEQ multiplex PCR, the repertoire was profiled, and TCRdb retains in-frame clones only, with some absent. The profile covers about 110,000 clones, with about 91% appearing a single time and around 0.64% taken by the ten largest. The data were taken from a study of OX40 agonist ivuxolimab in advanced cancers. Across the study: Patients were dosed with the agonistic anti-OX40 (CD134) antibody ivuxolimab. Of the participants, more than 35% had some prior anti-PD-1, anti-PD-L1 or anti-CTLA-4 therapy, which was allowed.

CDR3 length: 17 amino acids. J lost 4 bases, V lost 4 bases, and 12 bases had no gene match. Germline values: CDR1 SGHDN, CDR2 FVKESK. Study findings and constraints: In general, CD8+ T cells held more expanded clones than CD4+ did, on average. With doses of 0.1 to 3.0 mg/kg, CD4+ and CD8+ blood T cells had undergone clonal expansion by week 6.

V and J are TRBV14 and TRBJ2-3, with 9 positions matching TRBD2. This clonotype originated in an adult with an advanced solid tumor such as melanoma, head and neck, liver or kidney cancer. This specimen consisted of CD4+ or CD8+ T cells sorted from blood, obtained in a trial of the OX40 agonist ivuxolimab. This chain's CDR3 is CASSPNEGLAGPDTQYF. CDR3 coding DNA: TGTGCCAGCAGCCCGAACGAGGGACTAGCAGGCCCAGATACGCAGTATTTT.